This TCR beta chain stems from a study of control samples from healthy donors and cancer patients. Clones were sequenced by immunoSEQ multiplex PCR, and TCRdb holds only the in-frame ones, with some missing. This repertoire shows about 49,000 clones, roughly 85% found once; its top ten account for 2.5% to 3%. The length of the CDR3 is 15 residues. CDR1 is SGHDN, CDR2 FVKESK, per germline. After removal of 5 bases from V and 2 bases from J, the junction contained 7 bases not matched to a gene. The chain uses TRBV14 and TRBJ2-7; the match to TRBD1 covers 9 bases. The TCR sequence derives from a woman in her forties or fifties with lung cancer. Sequencing was done on a sample of PBMCs. The DNA for the CDR3 is TGTGCCAGCAGCGAGGGACAGGGAAATGCCTACGAGCAGTACTTC. It encodes CASSEGQGNAYEQYF.